Below are 9 T cell receptor beta chains sequenced from a single sample in a study of T cell clonotyping in hematopoietic cell transplantation. Sequencing was performed with immunoSEQ multiplex PCR; in TCRdb, only in-frame clones are kept and a portion is missing. Among roughly 9,900 clones listed, 60% to 80% were seen once. Source: peripheral blood mononuclear cells, taken 180 days after allogeneic stem cell transplant. These receptors were obtained from a female patient in her fifties or sixties who had an allogeneic stem cell transplant from a related donor, so the T cells may come from the graft donor. Some clones in this sample may be carry-over from other donors' samples.

The chain joins TRBV5-8 to TRBJ2-3; no reliable D call. The CDR3 runs 11 residues. V was clipped by 4 bases and J by 2 bases, with 2 bases between them. Germline V gene lookup returns CDR1 SGHTS and CDR2 YDEGEE. The CDR3 sequence: CASSPTDTQYF. CDR3 DNA sequence: TGTGCCAGCAGCCCCACAGATACGCAGTATTTT.

This sequence joins TRBV14 and TRBJ1-3, with D possibly being TRBD1 (6 bases). This CDR3 is 19 amino acids long. The germline V gene has CDR1 SGHDN and CDR2 FVKESK. Between the trimmed V and J ends, which lost 0 bases and 0 bases, there was a span of 18 bases. In nucleotides, the CDR3 is TGTGCCAGCAGCCAAGATTGGGGGCGGATGGACCTCTCTGGAAACACCATATATTTT. Translated, it gives CASSQDWGRMDLSGNTIYF.

The CDR3 region is CASSIVPGEQYF. Written as DNA, the CDR3 is TGTGCCAGTAGTATAGTTCCGGGCGAGCAGTACTTC. The rearrangement uses TRBV19 and TRBJ2-7; D is undetermined. The CDR3 is 12 amino acids. Germline V gene lookup returns CDR1 LNHDA and CDR2 SQIVND (reference sequence). Trimming removed 1 base at V and 6 bases at J, with 7 bases between. Together with reference TRBV19 and TRBJ2-7, the CDR3 gives the full variable domain: DGGITQSPKYLFRKEGQNVTLSCEQNLNHDAMYWYRQDPGQGLRLIYYSQIVNDFQKGDIAEGYSVSREKKESFPLTVTSAQKNPTAFYLCASSIVPGEQYFGPGTRLTVT.

By its share, this clone is medium-sized (0.01 to 0.1%). The genes are TRBV9 and TRBJ2-3; possibly TRBD2 for D (5 bases). The CDR3 loop spans 15 amino acids. Germline CDR1 reads SGDLS; CDR2 reads YYNGEE. Trimming took 3 bases from V and 1 from J, leaving 12 bases between them. CDR3 residues: CASSALAIGTDTQYF. The CDR3 bases are TGTGCCAGCAGCGCCCTAGCTATAGGCACAGATACGCAGTATTTT.

V and J are TRBV7-9 and TRBJ2-7, with 11 bases aligning to TRBD1. Germline V gene lookup returns CDR1 SEHNR and CDR2 FQNEAQ (reference sequence). This CDR3 spans 16 amino acids. V lost 1 base, J lost 4 bases, and 6 bases stayed unmatched. CDR3 protein: CASSLEDRDRGYEQYF. The DNA of the CDR3 is TGTGCCAGCAGCTTAGAGGACCGGGACAGGGGGTACGAGCAGTACTTC.

The chain is built from TRBV30 and TRBJ2-3; TRBD1 might be the D (5 bases). This CDR3 region has 13 residues. V was cut by 1 base and J by 5 bases, with 10 bases left in between. Germline assignment: CDR1 GTSNPN and CDR2 SVGIG (reference sequence). CDR3 amino acids: CAWSGQQRDTQYF. DNA of the CDR3: TGTGCCTGGAGTGGACAGCAGCGAGATACGCAGTATTTT.

J is TRBJ1-5 and V is TRBV19; 11 nucleotides align to TRBD1. Germline CDR1 is LNHDA and CDR2 is SQIVND (reference sequence). V lost 6 bases and J lost 7; bases outside the gene matches: 5. The CDR3 covers 14 residues. Written as DNA, the CDR3 is TGTGCCAGTAGAGCCGGGACAGGGGGACAGCCCCAGCATTTT. Its protein is CASRAGTGGQPQHF.

The V gene is TRBV4-2, the J gene TRBJ1-2; no firm D call. V lost 1 base, J lost 8 bases, and 17 bases lay in between. The CDR3 contains 15 residues. Germline values: CDR1 LGHNA, CDR2 YNFKEQ. Written as DNA, the CDR3 is TGTGCCAGCAGCCAAGGACGGACCTATCTTGGCGGCTACACCTTC. Protein product: CASSQGRTYLGGYTF.

This chain joins TRBV4-1 and TRBJ1-1; D unresolved. The CDR3 totals 12 residues. V was shortened by 5 bases and J by 8 bases, with 12 bases between the two germline ends. The V gene's germline CDR1 is MGHRA and CDR2 YSYEKL. CDR3 residues: CASSVPDVEAFF. CDR3 DNA sequence: TGCGCCAGCAGCGTACCGGACGTGGAAGCTTTCTTT.